These 22 T cell receptor beta chains share one sample of origin, sequenced in a study of identical twins. MiXCR was run by TCRdb on the 5' RACE reads, yielding one entry per CDR3 protein. The table includes 500,000 or so distinct CDR3 sequences, around 20% detected once. These data were likewise used in another study, on T cells expressing NK-cell markers.

Material for sequencing was CD4+ T cells sorted from blood. The receptor source for this set is a woman between 18 and 29 years old in good health.

This clonotype was picked up a small number of times. The chain uses TRBV12-3 or TRBV12-4 and TRBJ2-2; a possible D gene is TRBD2 (5 bases). This CDR3 has 13 amino acids. V lost 5 bases to trimming and J lost 7 bases, with 11 bases between them. The CDR3 is CASSRWSGGELFF. In DNA form, the CDR3 reads TGTGCCAGCAGTCGCTGGAGCGGCGGGGAGCTGTTTTTT.

This chain links TRBV7-9 with TRBJ2-1; TRBD2 agrees at 9 bases. This CDR3 is 15 amino acids long. The germline V gene encodes CDR1 SEHNR and CDR2 FQNEAQ (reference sequence). The J segment lost 2 bases and the V segment lost 6 bases, leaving 5 bases of the junction unmatched. The CDR3 spells CASSPGLAAYNEQFF. CDR3 nucleotides: TGTGCCAGCAGTCCGGGACTAGCTGCCTACAATGAGCAGTTCTTC.

This clonotype was counted only a few times. The chain is built from TRBV20-1 and TRBJ2-3; TRBD2 matches at 9 bases. The J segment lost 8 bases and the V segment lost 5 bases, leaving 5 bases of the junction unmatched. The CDR3 extends over 12 amino acids. CDR1 and CDR2 (germline): DFQATT, SNEGSKA (reference sequence). The CDR3 nucleotides read TGCAGTGCTTTAGCGGGGGAGCTTACGCAGTATTTT. Protein sequence: CSALAGELTQYF.

V usage is TRBV4-3 and J usage is TRBJ2-1, with 7 bases lining up with TRBD2. The CDR3 runs 17 residues. V was clipped by 4 bases and J by 9 bases; unmatched bases: 18. CDR1 is LGHNA and CDR2 is YSLEER in the germline V gene. The CDR3 DNA is TGCGCCAGCAGCCGATATAAGATGGGGAGTGGGAGGGGTGAGCAGTTCTTC. Protein product: CASSRYKMGSGRGEQFF.

In its sample, this clonotype was seen a few times. J is TRBJ2-1 and V is TRBV18, with 8 bases identical to TRBD1. In germline, CDR1 is KGHSH, CDR2 LQKENI. Unmatched junction bases numbered 6, after V lost 3 bases and J lost 5 bases. There are 15 residues in the CDR3. The CDR3 here is CASSPWTGTNNEQFF. As DNA, the CDR3 is TGTGCCAGCTCACCTTGGACAGGGACGAACAATGAGCAGTTCTTC.

The chain couples TRBV9 to TRBJ2-3, with D hard to call. The CDR3 contains 13 residues. Germline loops: CDR1 SGDLS, CDR2 YYNGEE. The V end was cut by 3 bases, the J end by 5 bases, with 10 bases between. CDR3 protein: CASSADSRDTQYF. The CDR3 DNA reads TGTGCCAGCAGCGCTGATAGCCGAGATACGCAGTATTTT.

Note on this clonotype: One end of the junction fails to match germline, which may point to a read error. CDR3: CASSIGAGWVF. CDR3 bases: TGTGCCAGTAGTATAGGAGCGGGATGGGTCTTC. The chain has TRBV19 and TRBJ2-5, with 7 bases lining up with TRBD2. The CDR3 is 11 residues long. Germline V gives CDR1 LNHDA, CDR2 SQIVND (reference sequence).

This clonotype was counted only a few times. The DNA for the CDR3 is TGTGCCATCAGTGAGTCGACATATGCGACAGGGGCTCAGCCCCAGCATTTT. Protein: CAISESTYATGAQPQHF. V usage is TRBV10-3 and J usage is TRBJ1-5; TRBD1 matches 8 bases. Germline CDR1 is ENHRY and CDR2 is SYGVKD. V dropped 0 bases and J dropped 6; count of bases not matched to a gene: 10. This CDR3 is 17 amino acids long.

The genes are TRBV20-1 and TRBJ2-1, with TRBD2 matching over 7 bases. The germline CDR1 and CDR2 sequences are DFQATT and SNEGSKA (reference sequence). The CDR3 sequence is 15 residues long. V was pared by 7 bases and J by 2 bases, with 11 bases of the junction left unmatched. This chain's CDR3 is CSGLSPGTTYNEQFF. CDR3 in DNA: TGCAGTGGCCTATCGCCCGGGACTACCTACAATGAGCAGTTCTTC.

This clonotype appeared a few times. V gene TRBV20-1 combines with J gene TRBJ1-3; possible D gene TRBD1, 5 bases. CDR1 is DFQATT, CDR2 SNEGSKA, per germline (reference sequence). V lost 1 base and J lost 1, with 11 bases in between. This CDR3 region has 15 residues. The CDR3 nucleotides are TGCAGTGCTAGAGGTTACCCAGGGTCTGGAAACACCATATATTTT. Protein product: CSARGYPGSGNTIYF.

Many counts were recorded for this clonotype. The CDR3 nucleotides read TGTGCCAGCAGCTCTGGGTGGGGTATGAACACTGAAGCTTTCTTT. Amino acid sequence: CASSSGWGMNTEAFF. The chain combines TRBV7-2 with TRBJ1-1; D is ambiguous. Per germline, CDR1 SGHTA and CDR2 FQGNSA. Trimming removed 4 bases at V and 0 bases at J, with 12 bases between. This CDR3 comprises 15 residues.

This clonotype occurred many times. This chain uses TRBV5-1 with TRBJ1-1, with a tentative D call TRBD1 (5 bases). Germline CDR1 and CDR2: SGHRS and YFSETQ. The V end was cut by 0 bases, the J end by 4 bases, with 16 bases between. CDR3 length: 16 amino acids. The CDR3 DNA follows: TGCGCCAGCAGCTTGGTGGGGGGAGTGTTGGGCACTGAAGCTTTCTTT. It translates to CASSLVGGVLGTEAFF.

The table lists this clonotype with a few counts. The gene calls are TRBV6-5 and TRBJ2-2; D not certain. CDR3 size: 14 residues. Germline CDR1 MNHEY, CDR2 SVGAGI. Deletions cut 1 base from V and 5 bases from J, with 8 bases between. CDR3 coding DNA: TGTGCCAGCAGTTACTTCGATGGGACCGGGGAGCTGTTTTTT. It specifies CASSYFDGTGELFF.

At least ten counts were recorded for this clonotype. This rearrangement joins TRBV4-3 to TRBJ2-1; D may match TRBD1 or TRBD2 (5 bases each). This CDR3 is built from 14 residues. Germline assignment: CDR1 LGHNA and CDR2 YSLEER. Trimming pared 0 bases from V and 8 bases from J, leaving 11 bases between. CDR3 nucleotide sequence: TGCGCCAGCAGCCAAGAATGGGGGAGTGATGAGCAGTTCTTC. Translated, it gives CASSQEWGSDEQFF.

This clonotype turned up a few times. V gene TRBV9 combines with J gene TRBJ1-6; D uncertain. Between the trimmed V and J ends, which lost 0 bases and 7 bases, there was a span of 11 bases. Germline V CDR1 and CDR2: SGDLS, YYNGEE. The CDR3 runs to 15 residues. CDR3 sequence reads: CASSVAPGLNSPLHF. CDR3 in DNA: TGTGCCAGCAGCGTAGCTCCAGGACTAAATTCACCCCTCCACTTT.

The CDR3 here is CASAGRRDTEAFF. DNA of the CDR3: TGTGCCAGCGCAGGGAGGAGGGACACTGAAGCTTTCTTT. This chain links TRBV25-1 with TRBJ1-1; tentatively, D is TRBD1 (5 bases). Germline V gives CDR1 MGHDK, CDR2 SYGVNS. V lost 8 bases to trimming and J lost 3 bases, with 13 bases between them. This CDR3 spans 13 amino acids.

This clonotype was recorded a few times. The V gene is TRBV12-3 or TRBV12-4, the J gene TRBJ2-2; TRBD2 matches at 16 bases. CDR3 length: 20 residues. The junction had 15 bases not matched to a gene; V was cut back by 2 bases and J by 9 bases. As DNA, the CDR3 is TGTGCCAGCAGTTTACCATGGCAGGGACTAGCGGGGGGGCTCCTCCGGGAGCTGTTTTTT. Encoded protein: CASSLPWQGLAGGLLRELFF.

The sample holds a few counts of this clonotype. V gene TRBV5-1 combines with J gene TRBJ2-2; 9 nucleotides match TRBD1. Germline V CDR1 and CDR2: SGHRS, YFSETQ. The CDR3 is 18 residues long. V lost 2 bases and J lost 1; bases outside the gene matches: 9. This CDR3 is CASSFGTGTLGNTGELFF. In DNA form, the CDR3 reads TGCGCCAGCAGCTTCGGGACAGGGACTTTGGGGAACACCGGGGAGCTGTTTTTT.

This clonotype was observed a handful of times. V and J are TRBV6-1 and TRBJ1-4, with 9 bases identical to TRBD1. In germline, CDR1 is MNHNS, CDR2 SASEGT. The CDR3 is 14 residues long. The J segment lost 3 bases and the V segment lost 6 bases, leaving 2 bases of the junction unmatched. The CDR3 sequence: CASRRQGANEKLFF. CDR3 coding DNA: TGTGCCAGCAGGAGACAGGGGGCTAATGAAAAACTGTTTTTT.

The sample holds many counts of this clonotype. This rearrangement joins TRBV20-1 to TRBJ2-3, with D perhaps TRBD1 or TRBD2 (5 bases each). Germline CDR1 DFQATT, CDR2 SNEGSKA (reference sequence). This CDR3 comprises 13 residues. Trimming removed 6 bases from V and 2 bases from J, with 12 bases in between. The DNA for the CDR3 is TGCAGTGCGTGGGACCGAAACACAGATACGCAGTATTTT. Its translation: CSAWDRNTDTQYF.

The gene calls are TRBV10-1 and TRBJ2-5; the D is unclear. The V gene lost 5 bases and the J gene lost 1 base, with 8 bases spanning the gap. This CDR3 has 13 residues. Germline loops: CDR1 WNHNN, CDR2 SYGVQD (reference sequence). Here the CDR3 DNA reads TGCGCCAGCAGTAGGTCCATCCAAGAGACCCAGTACTTC. This sequence encodes CASSRSIQETQYF.

The rearrangement uses TRBV6-1 and TRBJ2-2; 8 bases agree with TRBD2. The germline V gene has CDR1 MNHNS and CDR2 SASEGT. There are 13 residues in the CDR3. J was trimmed by 8 bases and V by 6 bases; bases with no gene match: 5. This CDR3 reads CASSLSGVGELFF. DNA for the CDR3: TGTGCCAGCAGCCTTAGCGGGGTAGGGGAGCTGTTTTTT.